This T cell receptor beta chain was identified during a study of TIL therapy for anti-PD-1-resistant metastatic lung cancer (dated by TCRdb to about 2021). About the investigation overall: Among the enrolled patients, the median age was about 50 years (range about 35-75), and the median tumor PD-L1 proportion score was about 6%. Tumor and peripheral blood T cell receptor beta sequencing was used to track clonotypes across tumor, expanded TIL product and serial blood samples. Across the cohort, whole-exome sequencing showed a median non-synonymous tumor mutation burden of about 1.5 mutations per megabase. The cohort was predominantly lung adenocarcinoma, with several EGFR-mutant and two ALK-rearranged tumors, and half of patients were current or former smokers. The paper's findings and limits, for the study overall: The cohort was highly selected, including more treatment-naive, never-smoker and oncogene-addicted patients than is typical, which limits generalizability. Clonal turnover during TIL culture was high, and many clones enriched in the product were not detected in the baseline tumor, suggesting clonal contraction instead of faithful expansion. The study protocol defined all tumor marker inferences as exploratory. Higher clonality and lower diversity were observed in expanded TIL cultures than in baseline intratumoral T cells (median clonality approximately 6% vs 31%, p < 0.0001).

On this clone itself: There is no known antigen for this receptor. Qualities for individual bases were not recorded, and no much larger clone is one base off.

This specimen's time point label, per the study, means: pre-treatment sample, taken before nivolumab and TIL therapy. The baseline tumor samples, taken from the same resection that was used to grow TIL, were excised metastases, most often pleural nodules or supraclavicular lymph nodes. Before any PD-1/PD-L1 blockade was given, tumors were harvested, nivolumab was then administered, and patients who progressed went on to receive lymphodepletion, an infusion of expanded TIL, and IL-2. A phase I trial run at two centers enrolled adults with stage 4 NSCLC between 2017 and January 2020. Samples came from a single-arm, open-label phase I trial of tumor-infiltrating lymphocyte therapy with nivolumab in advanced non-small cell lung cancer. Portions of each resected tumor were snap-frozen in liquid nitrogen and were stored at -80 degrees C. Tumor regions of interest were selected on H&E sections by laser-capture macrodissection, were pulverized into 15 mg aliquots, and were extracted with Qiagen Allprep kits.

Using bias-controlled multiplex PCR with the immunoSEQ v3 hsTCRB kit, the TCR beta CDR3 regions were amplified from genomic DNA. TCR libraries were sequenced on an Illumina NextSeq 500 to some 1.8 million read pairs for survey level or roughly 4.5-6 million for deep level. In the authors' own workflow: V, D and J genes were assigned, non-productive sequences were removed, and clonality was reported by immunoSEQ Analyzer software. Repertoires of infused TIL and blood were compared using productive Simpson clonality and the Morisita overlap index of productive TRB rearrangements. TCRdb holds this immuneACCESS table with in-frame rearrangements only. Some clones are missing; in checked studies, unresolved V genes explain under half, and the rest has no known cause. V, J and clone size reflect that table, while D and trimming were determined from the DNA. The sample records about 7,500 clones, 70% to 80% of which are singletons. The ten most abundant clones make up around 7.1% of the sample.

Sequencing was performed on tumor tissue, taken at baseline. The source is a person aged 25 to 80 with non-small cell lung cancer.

The DNA sequence is TGCGCCAGCAGCTTGGGGCATGGCGGGGGGGATTACGAGCAGTACTTC. Its translation is CASSLGHGGGDYEQYF. The sequence links TRBV5-1 to TRBJ2-7; TRBD2 lines up with 9 middle nucleotides. From its cysteine to its phenylalanine, the CDR3 spans 16 amino acids. Only the CDR3 DNA stays, 48 bases, in frame from base 1. Reading the germline V gene gives CDR1 SGHRS and CDR2 YFSETQ. Trimming removed 0 bases from V and 4 bases from J; the gene matches leave 8 bases unexplained.